The entry below describes one T cell receptor beta chain. Its antigen has not been determined. The input lacks base qualities; no much larger clone sits a single base away. The cohort comprised more than 550 healthy bone marrow donors. All cohort members were sampled while nominally healthy, although unrecorded immune exposures were likely present. The donor tested CMV seronegative and was one of the 352 seronegative cohort members. Each donor provided a peripheral blood sample, and peripheral blood mononuclear cells were used for TCR beta sequencing. Genomic DNA was extracted from the blood cell samples with the Qiagen DNeasy Blood Extraction Kit. This entry is derived from a study of cytomegalovirus exposure and HLA in healthy donors (dated by TCRdb to 2015 to 2018). About the full investigation: An earlier analysis of some 600 of the donors reported about 280 Gb of sequence data and 95 million to 120 million unique TCR beta sequences obtained from 150 million to 200 million T cells. An early release covering over 500 HLA-typed donors comprised about 300 gigabases of sequencing data and around 86 million unique TCR sequences. Of the roughly 400 genotyped donors, approximately 82% fell in the genetic ancestry cluster associated with self-reported Caucasian donors. The study was designed to test whether signatures of past pathogen exposure could be identified by cataloging public T cell receptors. Using immunosequencing, the study profiled T cell repertoires from fewer than 850 subjects and related those repertoires to cytomegalovirus serostatus. Besides the first cohort of roughly 660 subjects, a separate validation cohort made up of some 110 different subjects was used. The study combined high-throughput TCR immunosequencing, statistical association of individual TCRs with disease status, and machine learning to predict cytomegalovirus infection status. In a later analysis, previously published TCR beta repertoires from 500 to 750 donors were re-analyzed and high-resolution HLA genotyping was added so that TCR occurrence patterns could be studied. Rather than using new phenotypic data, the later analysis identified candidate immune exposures from TCR beta sequences and from how often those sequences occurred across donors. An earlier analysis of around 580 of the donors used high-throughput TCR beta sequencing to judge whether each TCR beta V gene segment behaved as functional or pseudogenic. Alongside the repertoire data, information on donor age, sex, ethnicity and CMV serostatus was compiled. Genome-wide SNP genotypes for about 55% of the roughly 670 donors were used in a later genetic analysis, which treated that subset as a discovery cohort. All discovery cohort repertoires had been generated using a single sequencing platform. Both class I and class II loci were covered by HLA typing, at four-digit resolution. Typing coverage varied by locus: roughly 620-640 donors for A, B, C, DRB1 and DQB1; approximately 500 for DQA1; nearly 610 for DPA1; 450 to 480 for DPB1. Because of strong linkage in the cohort, roughly five DR-DQ haplotypes were treated as single units for association and clustering. Across under 500 genotyped donors of the cohort, an average of about 240,000 unique TCR beta nucleotide sequences per donor were sequenced, and roughly 17% of those sequences were non-productive.

What the authors observed across the whole study: The only immune exposure information available for the cohort was CMV serostatus. A cluster of highly shared sequence variants was judged likely to represent a technical artifact of the sequencing pipeline. A later genetic analysis associated a missense DCLRE1C variant with V-gene and J-gene trimming of TCR beta chains, and an independent cohort replicated the association. The study gave a list of roughly 150 TCR beta chains associated with cytomegalovirus. The authors suggested that the approach could potentially be generalized to other disease states and immunological phenotypes. While some public TCRs were present in many individuals, most TCR sequences turned up only very rarely across donors. Broadly in line with IMGT annotations, most TCR beta V segments showed up in productive rearrangements about 87% or about 30% of the time in an earlier analysis of under 700 of the donors. The earlier analysis of about 600 of the donors excluded some 16 rarely observed V segments, including chromosome 9 orphons, because counts were too low. A later genetic analysis reported fewer N-insertions in productive TCRs among donors in an Asian-associated ancestry cluster than the roughly 650-donor mean. Specific HLA alleles were associated with 18,000 or so TCR beta sequences at a false discovery rate of 0.05 in a later analysis. Linkage disequilibrium might explain the correlated functional status among segregating V segments, but an unknown experimental factor could not be ruled out. Cytomegalovirus status was reported to be diagnosed by the classifier with high specificity and sensitivity in both the original and validation cohorts. Sequencing depth was assumed to be roughly uniform across donors in the presence/absence analyses, though that assumption may not hold. In vitro tests confirmed that three of the cytomegalovirus-associated TCR beta chains recognize cytomegalovirus antigens. Because some donors lacked HLA typing at each locus, the association tests relied only on the typed subset. Only TCR beta chains were sequenced in this cohort, and the absence of alpha or paired-chain data limited detectable features. Some IMGT-functional V segments, including TRBV6-2 and TRBV6-3, could not be distinguished by the 87-base-pair reads and were therefore excluded. A later analysis reported that several top co-occurrence clusters appeared linked to parvovirus B19, influenza, CMV and Epstein-Barr virus. In a later analysis, HLA-associated TCR beta chains were found to be more clonally expanded and to have lower generation probabilities than equally common non-associated chains. According to a later analysis, TCR association rates differed among HLA loci, with DRB1 alleles showing the most associated TCRs and HLA-C alleles showing the fewest. When HLA alleles, especially DR and DQ, strongly co-occurred, TCR associations were difficult to assign to individual alleles. According to a later analysis, most CMV-associated TCR beta chains appeared to be HLA-restricted, and the HLA associations seemed to be driven largely by CMV exposure. A further reported finding was that TCR beta sequences accurately predicted the HLA-A and HLA-B alleles for most subjects in the first cohort.

V gives up 4 bases and J gives up 9 bases, and the segment between their germline ends measures 10 bases. Sequences LGHNA (CDR1) and YSLEER (CDR2) are obtained from the germline V gene. The CDR3 goes from the cysteine to the phenylalanine over 13 residues. Left in the record is the CDR3 DNA by itself, 39 bases read in frame from the first base. Libraries were built with the immunoSEQ multiplex PCR assay. The multiplex PCR relied on a mix of 60 forward primers for TCR Vbeta segments and 13 reverse primers for TCR Jbeta segments. A multiplex PCR assay on genomic DNA amplified the CDR3 region of rearranged TCR beta genes. The amplified TCR beta libraries were sequenced on the Illumina HiSeq System as 87-base-pair reads. In the paper's pipeline: Across the 700 or so repertoires, a later analysis counted approximately 75 million unique TCR beta chains, roughly 11 million of which were shared by at least two donors. Raw reads were error-corrected and collapsed into unique sequences by a nearest-neighbor algorithm in which closely related sequences were merged to remove PCR and sequencing errors. To assign V, D and J gene segments, CDR3 sequences were aligned to IMGT reference sequences. For a sequence to be retained, a match of at least six nucleotides to both a V gene segment and a J gene segment was required. Rearrangements were classified as productive when the CDR3 lacked stop codons and remained in frame with V and J, and all other rearrangements were classified as non-productive. CDR3 was defined according to IMGT convention as the region running from the second conserved V-encoded cysteine to the conserved J-encoded phenylalanine. Sequences without an unambiguous match to a single V gene segment were excluded from the earlier analysis of 450 to 750 of the donors. In an earlier analysis of approximately 590 of the donors, a V segment was called functional when productive rearrangements were above 56.7%, and segregating when the standard deviation between donors exceeded 5%. To diagnose cytomegalovirus status from the catalog of TCR beta chain sequences, a statistical classification framework was built. In a later analysis, V and J genes were assigned by comparing TCR nucleotide sequences against IMGT/GENE-DB human TR gene sequences. In a later analysis, CDR3 sequences and most-parsimonious VDJ recombination scenarios were assigned using the TCRdist pipeline. In a later analysis, every TCR beta chain was defined by the combination of its CDR3 amino acid sequence and its V-gene family, and reads without a unique V-gene family were dropped. In a later analysis, 500 to 650 highly shared, low-generation-probability nucleotide sequences were removed to address suspected cross-contamination and a sequencing artifact. In a later analysis, a clonal expansion index for each public chain was calculated from normalized within-repertoire ranks of inferred template counts. A later analysis computed generation probabilities with a VDJ recombination model fitted to out-of-frame rearrangements, and checked the results against IGoR. In a later analysis, TCR-TCR, TCR-HLA and TCR-CMV co-occurrence was scored with hypergeometric tests, and a repertoire-size bias correction was applied to TCR pairs. False discovery rates were estimated in a later analysis by permuting HLA or CMV assignments 20 times. In a later analysis, co-occurring TCRs were grouped using DBSCAN, and TCRdist sequence similarity was added for clustering within HLA-allele-positive subsets. Co-occurrence clustering excluded repertoires with fewer than 30,000 or more than 120,000 public chains, plus five with anomalous nucleotide sharing. TCRdb provides this immuneACCESS table in a form limited to in-frame rearrangements. Some clones are lacking; in checked studies, under half of them reflect an unresolved V gene, and why the rest are absent is not known. Clone size and the V and J calls come from that table; the DNA yielded D and trimming. Recorded for this sample are 160,000 or so clones; 80% to 85% of them occurred a single time. The ten largest clonotypes hold around 2% of the sample.

The sequence links TRBV4-3 to TRBJ1-6, with the D gene not clear enough to name. The sequence derives from a man younger than 35 in good health and CMV-seronegative. Sequenced material: PBMCs. The DNA sequence is TGCGCCAGCAGCCCTGGCAGGTCTTCACCCCTCCACTTT. It is translated as CASSPGRSSPLHF.